One T cell receptor beta chain is described in this entry. PCR primers comprised 60 Vbeta and 13 Jbeta primers. Profiled with immunoSEQ multiplex PCR; TCRdb holds only in-frame clones, not every one. The sample comprises about 190,000 clones, roughly 80% of which are singletons, and 4.5% to 7.5% rests with the top ten. Germline V gene sequence: CDR1 SEHNR, CDR2 FQNEAQ (reference sequence). V was pared by 5 bases and J by 3 bases, with 16 bases between. This CDR3 is 15 amino acids long. The entry originates in a study of cytomegalovirus exposure and HLA in healthy donors. This rearrangement joins TRBV7-9 to TRBJ2-5; TRBD2 is a possible D gene (5 bases). Sequencing was carried out using PBMCs. This sequence originates from a woman aged 25 to 39 in good health and CMV-seropositive. CDR3: CASSPSLSREETQYF. Written as DNA, the CDR3 is TGTGCCAGCAGCCCTTCTCTCTCGAGGGAAGAGACCCAGTACTTC.